This is a list of T cell receptor beta chains from one sample in a study of CD8 T cells in Susac syndrome. TCRdb re-analysed the immunoSEQ multiplex PCR reads in MiXCR, keeping a single row per CDR3 protein. Of around 300,000 distinct CDR3 sequences in the sample, about 92% were seen once. The sequenced sample was CD4+ T cells from PBMCs. The receptors here all came from a human donor with multiple sclerosis. The CDR3 runs from the conserved cysteine through the conserved F or W. Each record gives: V gene, CDR3 length, clone size, D gene, J gene, CDR3 DNA, CDR3 protein. D genes are given only for firm matches. Clone size is stated in some rows and not others, as once, few, many or a class when expanded.

TRBV2,14,-,-,TRBJ1-5,TGTGCCAGCAACTCCGGGGAAAAGGGTCAGCCCCAGCATTTT,CASNSGEKGQPQHF
TRBV30,15,few,-,TRBJ1-2,TGTGCCTGGAGTCAACCCGTAGTAGCTAACTATGGCTACACCTTC,CAWSQPVVANYGYTF
TRBV2,15,-,TRBD2,TRBJ2-5,TGTGCCAGCAGTGAACTAGCGGGACTCCAAGAGACCCAGTACTTC,CASSELAGLQETQYF
TRBV11-2,14,-,-,TRBJ2-2,TGTGCCAGCACTAGCCAGGGGAACACCGGGGAGCTGTTTTTT,CASTSQGNTGELFF
TRBV29-1,15,-,TRBD1,TRBJ2-7,TGCAGCGTTGAGTTACCGACAGGGGCTCCCTACGAGCAGTACTTC,CSVELPTGAPYEQYF
TRBV6-5,15,-,-,TRBJ1-3,TGTGCCAGCAGTTACGAGAAAGGAGCTGGAAACACCATATATTTT,CASSYEKGAGNTIYF
TRBV6-2/TRBV6-3,15,-,TRBD2,TRBJ2-1,TGTGCCAGCAGTTACGGGACTAGCCTATACAATGAGCAGTTCTTC,CASSYGTSLYNEQFF
TRBV5-4,19,-,TRBD2,TRBJ2-3,TGTGCCAGCAGCTTAGGACCGGGACTAGCTGGGGCTGGCACAGATACGCAGTATTTT,CASSLGPGLAGAGTDTQYF
TRBV9,15,-,TRBD2,TRBJ2-1,TGTGCCAGCAGCGCCCGACTAGCGGATTACAATGAGCAGTTCTTC,CASSARLADYNEQFF
TRBV29-1,11,-,-,TRBJ2-2,TGCAGCGTGGGGACTGAAAGGGAGCTGTTTTTT,CSVGTERELFF
TRBV4-1,14,-,-,TRBJ2-7,TGCGCCAGCAGCCACCTCATGGACAGTGAGGCGCAGTACTTC,CASSHLMDSEAQYF
TRBV5-4,16,-,-,TRBJ1-6,TGTGCCAGCAGTTCCGACAGGATGGGAGTGAATTCACCCCTCCACTTT,CASSSDRMGVNSPLHF
TRBV11-1,12,-,-,TRBJ2-7,TGTGCCAGCAGCTTTGGGGGACGGGAGCAGTACTTC,CASSFGGREQYF
TRBV20-1,18,-,TRBD2,TRBJ2-3,TGCAGTGCTAGAGATCGGGGACTAGCGGGGGGGAGCACAGATACGCAGTATTTT,CSARDRGLAGGSTDTQYF
TRBV9,17,once,TRBD2,TRBJ2-5,TGTGCCAGCAGCGTGGGAGTTGGAGCGGGATTGCAAGAGACCCAGTACTTC,CASSVGVGAGLQETQYF
TRBV5-1,14,once,-,TRBJ2-2,TGCGCCAGCAGCTACCTGGTCCAGGCCGGGGAGCTGTTTTTT,CASSYLVQAGELFF
TRBV15,15,-,-,TRBJ2-5,TGTGCCACCAGCAGAGATTTAGCGACTGGGGAGACCCAGTACTTC,CATSRDLATGETQYF
TRBV7-2,17,-,-,TRBJ2-1,TGTGCCAGCAGCTTACACCACCTAGATGGAGGGGAGAATGAGCAGTTCTTC,CASSLHHLDGGENEQFF
TRBV20-1,11,-,-,TRBJ2-5,TGCAGTGCTGACGGACAAGAGACCCAGTACTTC,CSADGQETQYF
TRBV7-2,12,-,-,TRBJ2-2,TGTGCCAGCAGCGGGTTAGCCGGGGAGCTGTTTTTT,CASSGLAGELFF